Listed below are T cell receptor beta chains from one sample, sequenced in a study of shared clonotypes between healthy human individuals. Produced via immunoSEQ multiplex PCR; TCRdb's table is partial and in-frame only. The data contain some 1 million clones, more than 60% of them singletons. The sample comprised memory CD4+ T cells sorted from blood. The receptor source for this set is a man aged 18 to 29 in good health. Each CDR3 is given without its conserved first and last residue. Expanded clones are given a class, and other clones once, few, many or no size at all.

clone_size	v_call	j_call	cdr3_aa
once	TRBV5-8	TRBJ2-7	ASSAGTSGPWARTEQY
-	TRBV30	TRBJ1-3	AWSRTGARSSGNTIY
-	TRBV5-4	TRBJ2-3	ASSLGTSYPTQY
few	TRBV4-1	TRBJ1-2	ASSQVPAQGYT
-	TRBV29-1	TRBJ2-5	SVERGETQY
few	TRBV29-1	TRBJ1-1	SAPTGNTEAF
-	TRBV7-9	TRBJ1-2	ASSFDGGYGYT
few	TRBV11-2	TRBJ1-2	ASSLDASGNYGYT
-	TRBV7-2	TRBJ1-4	ASSSGHSANEKLF
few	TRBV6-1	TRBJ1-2	ASSPGRHYGYT
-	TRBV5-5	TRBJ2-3	ASSLEGHKTDTQY
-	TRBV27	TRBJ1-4	ASKPGLAGEKLF
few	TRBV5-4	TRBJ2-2	ASSFRQGVSGELF
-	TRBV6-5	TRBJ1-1	ASSPSQGRSEAF
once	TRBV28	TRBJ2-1	ASSRQLKNEQF
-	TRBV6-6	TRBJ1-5	ASSYAQGSNQPQH
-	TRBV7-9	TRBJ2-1	ASSPAGLLNEQF
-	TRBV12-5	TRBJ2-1	ASGWAGGSYEQF
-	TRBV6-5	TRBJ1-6	ASSSGGTDNSPLH
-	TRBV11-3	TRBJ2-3	ASSFSDPPRTQY
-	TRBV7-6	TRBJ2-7	ASSLTGDEQY
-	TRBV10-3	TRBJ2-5	AISDRDSWAETQY
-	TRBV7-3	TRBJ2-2	ASSLIGFPHGELF
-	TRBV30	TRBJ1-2	AWRDYLQVGNYGYT
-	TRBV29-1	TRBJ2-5	SAAGLAGGETQY
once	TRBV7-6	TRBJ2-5	ASSHWQGGGAETQY
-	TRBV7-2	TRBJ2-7	ASSLARTSGTPYEQY
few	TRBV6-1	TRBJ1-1	ASIGGYTEAF
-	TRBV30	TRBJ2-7	AWRDASAGNYEQY
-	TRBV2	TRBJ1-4	ASLGGYNEKLF
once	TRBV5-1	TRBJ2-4	ASREIGKNIQY
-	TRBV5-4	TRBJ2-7	ASSTSGRAYEQY
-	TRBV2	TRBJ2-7	ASRDNSYEQY
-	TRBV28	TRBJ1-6	ASSLNQGGFSYNSPLH
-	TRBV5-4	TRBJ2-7	ASSSAEGGRVAY
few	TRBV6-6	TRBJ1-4	ASSYSGQGREKLF
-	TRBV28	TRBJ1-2	ASSSGPRSGGYT
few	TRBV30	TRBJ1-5	AWSGGNQPQH
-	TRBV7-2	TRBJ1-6	ASSSGQAGNSPLH
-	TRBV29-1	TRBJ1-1	SVDTGIGKAF
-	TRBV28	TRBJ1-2	ASSFLLGRGDGYT
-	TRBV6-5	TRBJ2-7	ASSYRPGYEQY
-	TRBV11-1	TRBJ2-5	ASSLQRGGETQY
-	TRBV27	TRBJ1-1	ASRGRGTEAF
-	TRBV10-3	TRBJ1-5	AISESNQPQH